This T cell receptor (beta chain) emerged from a study of CD8+ T cells in alopecia areata. Across the whole study: Treated patients received severity scores based on the percentage of scalp area affected. General study results and limits: TCR sharing across patients was less clear than in mice, possibly HLA-related. Many expanded lesional clones persisted in scalp and blood during tofacitinib.

RNA extraction was followed by reverse transcription into cDNA, which acted as the sequencing template. This table comes from immunoSEQ multiplex PCR, and its TCRdb copy is limited to in-frame clones, with some not included. The data show around 180,000 clones, with less than 70% seen just once and about 1.3% held by the top ten. Treatment meaning: oral pan-JAK inhibitor, 5-10 mg twice daily. This clone was picked up a small number of times. As yet, its antigen is unknown. The CDR3 is 13 residues long. The germline V gene encodes CDR1 SNHLY and CDR2 FYNNEI. Deletions cut 5 bases from V and 3 bases from J, with 10 bases between.

The chain uses TRBV2 and TRBJ1-2; the D gene is possibly TRBD1 (6 bases). Here the sequenced sample was CD4+ T cells sorted from blood, taken at week 49, from a patient treated with tofacitinib. This receptor was obtained from a human donor with alopecia areata. CDR3 sequence: CASSHRDYYGYTF. The CDR3 DNA follows: TGTGCCAGCAGTCACAGGGATTACTATGGCTACACCTTC.